Each of the 9 T cell receptor beta chains below was sequenced from the same sample in a study of shared clonotypes between healthy human individuals. Assay: immunoSEQ multiplex PCR; the TCRdb copy retains only in-frame clones and omits some. Among some 2 million clones listed, 85% to 95% were seen once. Source material: naive CD4+ T cells sorted from blood. Subset: CD45RA+ positively selected. Receptors originate from a man aged 18 to 30 in good health.

Comments on this clone: Other nucleotide sequences in the sample specify the same CDR3. The rearrangement joins TRBV6-1 to TRBJ1-5; 7 nucleotides align to TRBD1. Trimming cost V 6 bases and J 0 bases; bases outside gene matches: 5. The V gene's germline CDR1 is MNHNS and CDR2 SASEGT. The CDR3 is made up of 15 amino acids. The CDR3 here is CASSGTAYSNQPQHF. In DNA, the CDR3 is TGTGCCAGCAGCGGGACAGCCTATAGCAATCAGCCCCAGCATTTT.

This clone appeared a single time. The chain has TRBV11-2 and TRBJ1-4; 7 bases line up with TRBD1. CDR1 and CDR2 from the germline V gene are SGHAT and FQNNGV. Trimming took 5 bases from V and 7 from J; bases not matched to a gene: 7. This CDR3 has 14 amino acids. The CDR3 here is CASSRGTAGEKLFF. The DNA for the CDR3 is TGTGCCAGCAGCCGCGGGACAGCGGGTGAAAAACTGTTTTTT.

The sample holds one count of this clone. V and J are TRBV4-1 and TRBJ1-2; D is ambiguous. The germline V gene encodes CDR1 MGHRA and CDR2 YSYEKL. The CDR3 runs 15 residues. The ends were cut back, 0 bases at V and 8 bases at J, with 16 bases in the middle. The CDR3 DNA reads TGCGCCAGCAGCCAAGATACGGGCCGTGCGGGAGGCTACACCTTC. It yields the protein CASSQDTGRAGGYTF.

The chain recombines TRBV30 with TRBJ2-4; TRBD1 is a possible D gene (7 bases). V was trimmed by 4 bases and J by 4 bases, leaving 11 bases between them. This CDR3 contains 13 residues. CDR1 is GTSNPN and CDR2 is SVGIG in the germline V gene (reference sequence). The CDR3 DNA reads as TGTGCCTGGAATCAGGGGGGTAAAAACATTCAGTACTTC. Encoded protein: CAWNQGGKNIQYF.

J is TRBJ1-1 and V is TRBV20-1; D ambiguous. CDR3 length: 11 amino acids. Per germline, CDR1 DFQATT and CDR2 SNEGSKA (reference sequence). V was trimmed by 2 bases and J by 8 bases, leaving 9 bases between them. The CDR3 is CSARPALEAFF. In DNA, the CDR3 is TGCAGTGCTAGACCGGCCTTGGAAGCTTTCTTT.

The genes are TRBV10-3 and TRBJ2-1; D remains unclear. Germline values: CDR1 ENHRY, CDR2 SYGVKD. Between the trimmed V and J ends, which lost 2 bases and 1 base, there was a span of 15 bases. The CDR3 has 17 residues. CDR3 amino acids: CAISETLLDRSYNEQFF. The CDR3 DNA is TGTGCCATCAGTGAGACCCTTTTGGATAGGTCCTACAATGAGCAGTTCTTC.

The table lists this clone with a count of one. This rearrangement joins TRBV6-1 to TRBJ1-2, with D perhaps matching TRBD1 (5 bases). The V gene lost 0 bases and the J gene lost 3 bases, with 11 bases spanning the gap. CDR3 length: 15 amino acids. Looked up from germline, CDR1 is MNHNS and CDR2 is SASEGT. The CDR3 coding sequence is TGTGCCAGCAGTGAAGCGACAGCGTCTTACTATGGCTACACCTTC. This encodes CASSEATASYYGYTF.

As concerns this clone: This specimen includes other DNA sequences encoding the same CDR3. The V and J genes are TRBV9 and TRBJ1-3; D is unresolved. The CDR3 spans 15 residues. CDR1 is SGDLS and CDR2 is YYNGEE in the germline V gene. V lost 0 bases to trimming and J lost 0 bases, with 7 bases between them. Here the CDR3 reads CASSVGDFSGNTIYF. The DNA of the CDR3 is TGTGCCAGCAGCGTAGGAGATTTCTCTGGAAACACCATATATTTT.

This sequence joins TRBV2 and TRBJ2-3, with 14 bases fitting TRBD2. Per germline, CDR1 SNHLY and CDR2 FYNNEI. The CDR3 spans 21 residues. J gave up 0 bases and V 4 bases, and 15 bases lay outside the gene matches. The CDR3 bases are TGTGCCAGCAGTGTTCGGTTGCCCCGACTAGCGGGGGGGACGAGCACAGATACGCAGTATTTT. Its translation is CASSVRLPRLAGGTSTDTQYF.